The present TCR beta chain was sequenced within a study of cytomegalovirus exposure and HLA in healthy donors (dated by TCRdb to the late 2010s). As for the study more broadly: According to an earlier analysis of several hundred of the donors, about 180 million T cells yielded over 90 million unique TCR beta sequences and approximately 280 Gb of sequence data. HLA typing covered class I and class II loci at four-digit resolution. Four or five DR-DQ haplotypes were handled as single units for association and clustering, since linkage in the cohort was strong. The aim of the study was to test whether cataloging public T cell receptors could identify signatures of past pathogen exposure. In a later genetic analysis, genome-wide SNP genotypes for about three fifths of the 666 donors were used, and that subset was treated as a discovery cohort. Using immunosequencing, the study profiled T cell repertoires from 666 subjects and related those repertoires to cytomegalovirus serostatus. Besides the first cohort of approximately 670 subjects, a separate validation cohort made up of 120 different subjects was used. The study combined high-throughput TCR immunosequencing, statistical association of individual TCRs with disease status, and machine learning to predict cytomegalovirus infection status. Of the 398 genotyped donors, roughly 80% were placed in the genetic ancestry cluster associated with self-reported Caucasian donors. The later analysis used no new phenotypic data to find candidate immune exposures, relying instead on TCR beta sequences and their occurrence across donors. An early release covering some 640 HLA-typed donors comprised 300 to 350 gigabases of sequencing data and some 79 million unique TCR sequences. In an earlier analysis of about 590 of the donors, high-throughput TCR beta sequencing was used to judge whether each TCR beta V gene segment behaved as functional or pseudogenic. Every discovery cohort repertoire had been produced on one sequencing platform. Alongside the repertoire data, information on donor age, sex, ethnicity and CMV serostatus was compiled. Across 398 genotyped donors of the cohort, an average of approximately 240,000 unique TCR beta nucleotide sequences per donor were sequenced, and about a sixth of those sequences were non-productive. Typing coverage differed by locus: A, B, C, DRB1 and DQB1 were typed in about 620-640 donors, DQA1 in 500 to 550, DPA1 in over 600, and DPB1 in just under 480. In a later analysis, previously published TCR beta repertoires from roughly 710 donors were re-analyzed and high-resolution HLA genotyping was added so that TCR occurrence patterns could be studied. On the study overall, not on this receptor specifically: An earlier analysis of 450 to 750 of the donors showed that most TCR beta V segments appeared in productive rearrangements either about 90% or about 30% of the time, which broadly matched IMGT annotations. In a later analysis, the rate of TCR association differed among HLA loci, with DRB1 alleles having the most associated TCRs and HLA-C alleles having the fewest. The only immune exposure information available for the cohort was CMV serostatus. About 17 rarely observed V segments, including chromosome 9 orphons, were excluded from the earlier analysis of approximately 500 of the donors because counts were too low. At a false discovery rate of 0.05, a later analysis linked 16,000 or so TCR beta sequences to specific HLA alleles. Most TCR sequences were observed very rarely across donors, whereas some public TCRs were present in many individuals. The classifier was reported to diagnose cytomegalovirus status with high specificity and sensitivity in both the original cohort and the validation cohort. In a later genetic analysis, a missense DCLRE1C variant was associated with V-gene and J-gene trimming of TCR beta chains, and the association was replicated in an independent cohort. Some IMGT-functional V segments, including TRBV6-2 and TRBV6-3, could not be told apart with the 87-base-pair reads, so those segments were excluded. Presence/absence analyses assumed roughly uniform sequencing depth across donors, an assumption that may not hold. A further reported finding was that TCR beta sequences accurately predicted the HLA-A and HLA-B alleles for most subjects in the first cohort. Because some donors lacked HLA typing at each locus, the association tests relied only on the typed subset. In vitro tests confirmed that a few of the cytomegalovirus-associated TCR beta chains recognize cytomegalovirus antigens. The sequencing pipeline was judged likely to have produced a cluster of highly shared sequence variants as a technical artifact. Correlated functional status among segregating V segments might reflect linkage disequilibrium, but an unknown experimental factor could not be ruled out. The study listed 150 to 200 TCR beta chains as associated with cytomegalovirus. Assigning TCR associations to individual alleles was difficult when HLA alleles, especially DR and DQ, strongly co-occurred. Several of the top co-occurrence clusters appeared to be linked to parvovirus B19, influenza, CMV and Epstein-Barr virus, according to a later analysis. A later analysis found that HLA-associated TCR beta chains were more clonally expanded and had lower generation probabilities than equally common non-associated chains. Only TCR beta chains were sequenced in this cohort, and the absence of alpha or paired-chain data limited detectable features. According to a later analysis, most CMV-associated TCR beta chains appeared to be HLA-restricted, and the HLA associations seemed to be driven largely by CMV exposure. It was suggested by the authors that the approach could potentially be generalized to other disease states and immunological phenotypes. In a later genetic analysis, fewer N-insertions in productive TCRs were reported among donors in an Asian-associated ancestry cluster than the approximately 670-donor mean.

The CDR3 has 17 amino acids, counting the end cysteine and phenylalanine. Only the CDR3 DNA is retained, 51 bases long and in frame from the first base. After removal of 6 bases from V and 10 bases from J, the junction retains 21 bases not matched to a gene. CDR1 SGHTS and CDR2 YDEGEE were looked up in the germline V gene. In total, 666 healthy bone marrow donors made up the cohort. All cohort members were sampled while nominally healthy, although unrecorded immune exposures were likely present. The donor tested CMV seronegative and was one of the 352 seronegative cohort members. Each donor provided a peripheral blood sample, and peripheral blood mononuclear cells were used for TCR beta sequencing. The Qiagen DNeasy Blood Extraction Kit was used to extract genomic DNA from the blood cell samples. As regards this clone: What this receptor recognizes is not known. Base qualities were left out, and no much larger clone turns up one base away.

Library preparation was by the immunoSEQ multiplex PCR assay. For the multiplex PCR, a mixture combining 60 forward primers for TCR Vbeta segments and 13 reverse primers for TCR Jbeta segments was used. The CDR3 region of rearranged TCR beta genes was amplified from genomic DNA by a multiplex PCR assay. The amplified TCR beta libraries were sequenced on the Illumina HiSeq System as 87-base-pair reads. Turning to the authors' computational methods: In a later analysis, some 80 million unique TCR beta chains were counted across the 650 to 700 repertoires, and roughly 10 million of these chains were shared by at least two donors. To remove PCR and sequencing errors, raw reads were error-corrected and collapsed into unique sequences using a nearest-neighbor algorithm that merged closely related sequences. To assign V, D and J gene segments, CDR3 sequences were aligned to IMGT reference sequences. Each retained sequence needed at least a six-nucleotide match to both a V gene segment and a J gene segment. A rearrangement counted as productive if the CDR3 had no stop codons and remained in frame with V and J, and every other rearrangement counted as non-productive. Following IMGT convention, CDR3 was defined as the stretch from the second conserved V-encoded cysteine up to the conserved J-encoded phenylalanine. The earlier analysis of some 600 of the donors excluded sequences that lacked an unambiguous match to a single V gene segment. An earlier analysis of fewer than 750 of the donors classified V segments as functional when productive rearrangements were above 56.7% and as segregating when the standard deviation between donors was above 5%. A statistical classification framework was built to diagnose cytomegalovirus status from the catalog of TCR beta chain sequences. V and J gene assignment, in a later analysis, came from comparing TCR nucleotide sequences with IMGT/GENE-DB human TR gene sequences. The TCRdist pipeline was used in a later analysis to assign CDR3 sequences and most-parsimonious VDJ recombination scenarios. A later analysis defined each TCR beta chain by its CDR3 amino acid sequence plus V-gene family, and excluded reads lacking a unique V-gene family. To address suspected cross-contamination and a sequencing artifact, a later analysis removed a few hundred highly shared, low-generation-probability nucleotide sequences. For each public chain, a later analysis derived a clonal expansion index from normalized ranks of inferred template counts within each repertoire. A later analysis computed generation probabilities with a VDJ recombination model fitted to out-of-frame rearrangements, and checked the results against IGoR. Hypergeometric tests were used in a later analysis to score TCR-TCR, TCR-HLA and TCR-CMV co-occurrence, with a repertoire-size bias correction applied to the TCR pairs. A later analysis estimated false discovery rates by permuting HLA or CMV assignments 20 times. In a later analysis, co-occurring TCRs were grouped with DBSCAN, and TCRdist sequence similarity was added when clustering was performed within HLA-allele-positive subsets. Repertoires with fewer than 30,000 or more than 120,000 public chains were left out of co-occurrence clustering, as were about five repertoires with anomalous nucleotide sharing. TCRdb carries this immuneACCESS record with in-frame sequences only. Its versions omit some clonotypes, under half of them owing to an unresolved V gene in the studies checked, with the rest unexplained. From that table come the V and J calls and clone size; the DNA was used to work out D and trimming. This sample gives about 110,000 clones in total; 82% of them show up just once. The ten largest clones add up to more than 1.5% of the sample.

Material: PBMCs. The chain was built from TRBV5-8 and TRBJ2-1; TRBD2 aligns with 8 central bases. The receptor's source is a man aged 50 to 59 in good health and CMV-seronegative. CDR3 sequence: CASTWPLSGNSFGEQFF. The DNA sequence reads TGTGCCAGCACCTGGCCACTTAGCGGGAATTCCTTCGGGGAGCAGTTCTTC.